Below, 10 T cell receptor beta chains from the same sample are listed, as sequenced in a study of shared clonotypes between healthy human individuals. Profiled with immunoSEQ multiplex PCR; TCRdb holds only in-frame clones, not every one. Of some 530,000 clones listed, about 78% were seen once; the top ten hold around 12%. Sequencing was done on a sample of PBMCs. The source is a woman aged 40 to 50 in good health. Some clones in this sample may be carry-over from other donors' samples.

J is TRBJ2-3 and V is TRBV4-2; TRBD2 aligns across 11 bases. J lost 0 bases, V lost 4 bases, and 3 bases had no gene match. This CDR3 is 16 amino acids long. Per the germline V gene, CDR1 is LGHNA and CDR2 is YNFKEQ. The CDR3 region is CASSRSGGVSTDTQYF. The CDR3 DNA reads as TGTGCCAGCAGCCGTAGCGGGGGGGTTAGCACAGATACGCAGTATTTT.

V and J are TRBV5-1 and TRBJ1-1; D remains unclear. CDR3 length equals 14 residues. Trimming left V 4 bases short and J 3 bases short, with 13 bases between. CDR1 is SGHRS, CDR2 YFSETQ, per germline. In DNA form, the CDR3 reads TGCGCCAGCAGCCATCCACCGGGAGACACTGAAGCTTTCTTT. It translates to CASSHPPGDTEAFF. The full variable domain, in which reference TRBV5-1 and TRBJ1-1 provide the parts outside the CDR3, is KAGVTQTPRYLIKTRGQQVTLSCSPISGHRSVSWYQQTPGQGLQFLFEYFSETQRNKGNFPGRFSGRQFSNSRSEMNVSTLELGDSALYLCASSHPPGDTEAFFGQGTRLTVV.

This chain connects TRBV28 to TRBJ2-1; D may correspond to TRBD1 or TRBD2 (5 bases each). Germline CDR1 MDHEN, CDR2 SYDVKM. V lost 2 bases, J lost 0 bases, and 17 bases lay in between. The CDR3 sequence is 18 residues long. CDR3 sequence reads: CASSLVGWGKRSYNEQFF. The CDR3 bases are TGTGCCAGCAGTTTAGTGGGTTGGGGGAAACGCTCCTACAATGAGCAGTTCTTC.

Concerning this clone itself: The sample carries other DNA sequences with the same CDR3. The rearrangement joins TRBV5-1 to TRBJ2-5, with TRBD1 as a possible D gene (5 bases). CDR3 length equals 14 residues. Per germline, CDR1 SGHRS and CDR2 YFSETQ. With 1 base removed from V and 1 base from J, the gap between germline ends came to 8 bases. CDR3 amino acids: CASSLRQTQETQYF. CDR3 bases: TGCGCCAGCAGCTTGAGACAGACCCAAGAGACCCAGTACTTC.

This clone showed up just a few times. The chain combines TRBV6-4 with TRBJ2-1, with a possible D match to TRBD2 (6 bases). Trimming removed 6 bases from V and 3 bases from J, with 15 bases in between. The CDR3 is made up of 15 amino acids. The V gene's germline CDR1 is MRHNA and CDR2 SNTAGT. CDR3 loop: CASSAGTGDYNEQFF. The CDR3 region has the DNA TGTGCCAGCAGCGCCGGGACTGGTGACTACAATGAGCAGTTCTTC.

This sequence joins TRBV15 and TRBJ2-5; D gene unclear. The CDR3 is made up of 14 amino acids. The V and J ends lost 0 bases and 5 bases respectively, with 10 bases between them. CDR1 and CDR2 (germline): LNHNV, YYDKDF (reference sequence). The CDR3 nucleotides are TGTGCCACCAGCAGAGATCTCGCTGGGGAGACCCAGTACTTC. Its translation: CATSRDLAGETQYF.

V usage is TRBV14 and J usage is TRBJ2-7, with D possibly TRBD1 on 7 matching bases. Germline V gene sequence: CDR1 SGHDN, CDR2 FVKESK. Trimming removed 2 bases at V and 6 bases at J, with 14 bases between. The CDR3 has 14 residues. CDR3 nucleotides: TGTGCCAGCAGCCAAAGACAGGGAGGTGGCGAGCAGTACTTC. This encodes CASSQRQGGGEQYF.

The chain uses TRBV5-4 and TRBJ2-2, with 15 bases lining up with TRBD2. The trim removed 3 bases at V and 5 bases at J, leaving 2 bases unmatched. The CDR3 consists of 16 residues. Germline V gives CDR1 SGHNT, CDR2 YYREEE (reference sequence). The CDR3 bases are TGTGCCAGCAGCTCCGGGACTAGCGGGAGGACCGGGGAGCTGTTTTTT. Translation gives CASSSGTSGRTGELFF. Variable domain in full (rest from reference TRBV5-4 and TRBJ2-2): ETGVTQSPTHLIKTRGQQVTLRCSSQSGHNTVSWYQQALGQGPQFIFQYYREEENGRGNFPPRFSGLQFPNYSSELNVNALELDDSALYLCASSSGTSGRTGELFFGEGSRLTVL.

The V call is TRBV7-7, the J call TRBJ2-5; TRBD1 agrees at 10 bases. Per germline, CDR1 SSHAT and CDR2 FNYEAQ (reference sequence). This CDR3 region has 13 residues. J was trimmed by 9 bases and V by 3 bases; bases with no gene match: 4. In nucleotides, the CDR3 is TGTGCCAGCAGCTTGGGACAGGGGAGGTCCCAGTACTTC. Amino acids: CASSLGQGRSQYF.

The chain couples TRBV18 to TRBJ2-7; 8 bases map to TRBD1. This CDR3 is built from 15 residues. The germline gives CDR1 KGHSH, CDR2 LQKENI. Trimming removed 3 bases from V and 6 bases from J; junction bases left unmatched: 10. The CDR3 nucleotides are TGTGCCAGCTCACCTTTGACAGGGGATCAATCCGAGCAGTACTTC. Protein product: CASSPLTGDQSEQYF. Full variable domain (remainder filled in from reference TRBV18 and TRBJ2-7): NAGVMQNPRHLVRRRGQEARLRCSPMKGHSHVYWYRQLPEEGLKFMVYLQKENIIDESGMPKERFSAEFPKEGPSILRIQQVVRGDSAAYFCASSPLTGDQSEQYFGPGTRLTVT.